This TCR beta chain was identified in a study of identical twins. TCRdb itself ran the 5' RACE reads through MiXCR, one entry per CDR3 protein. The sample carries about 700,000 distinct CDR3 sequences, 8% to 9% recorded once. The same sample was also studied in work on yellow fever vaccine responses in identical twins.

Sequenced: PBMCs. The sequence derives from a woman aged 18 to 35 in good health.

CDR3 DNA sequence: TGTGCCAGCAGACCAACCATAGGGGCCAGGCGGGGCGAGCAGTACTTC. Protein product: CASRPTIGARRGEQYF. This chain joins TRBV4-2 and TRBJ2-7; D might be TRBD2 (6 bases). Germline values: CDR1 LGHNA, CDR2 YNFKEQ. Trimming cost V 6 bases and J 6 bases, with 24 bases left between them. This CDR3 has 16 residues.